The 13 T cell receptor beta chains below were found in one sample sequenced in a study of blood T cell repertoires in COVID-19. Generated by immunoSEQ multiplex PCR, the TCRdb table keeps only in-frame clones and is missing some. Of under 500,000 clones detected, 70% to 90% appear once; the ten largest clones hold nearly 2%. Sample: PBMCs or T cells enriched from blood (not recorded which). All receptors come from a woman under 30 with acute COVID-19.

The rearrangement links TRBV5-1 to TRBJ1-2; 7 bases map to TRBD1. Germline CDR1 is SGHRS and CDR2 is YFSETQ. CDR3 length: 15 residues. J gave up 2 bases and V 7 bases, and 11 bases lay outside the gene matches. CDR3 in amino acids: CASWTGADSNYGYTF. The CDR3 nucleotides read TGCGCCAGCTGGACAGGCGCCGATTCGAACTATGGCTACACCTTC.

This clone was counted once. The chain is built from TRBV7-9 and TRBJ1-3; D unclear. Germline V gene lookup returns CDR1 SEHNR and CDR2 FQNEAQ (reference sequence). Between the trimmed V and J ends, which lost 1 base and 1 base, there was a span of 8 bases. This CDR3 spans 15 amino acids. The CDR3 sequence: CASSLVSLSGNTIYF. The CDR3 bases are TGTGCCAGCAGCTTAGTTTCCCTGTCTGGAAACACCATATATTTT.

V usage is TRBV2 and J usage is TRBJ1-5, with 7 bases aligning to TRBD1. The ends lost 6 bases at V and 6 bases at J; junction bases unmatched: 17. The CDR3 loop spans 17 amino acids. Germline CDR1 and CDR2: SNHLY and FYNNEI. CDR3 sequence: CASRLWTGKRLGQPQHF. In DNA form, the CDR3 reads TGTGCCAGCAGACTATGGACAGGAAAGAGGCTCGGTCAGCCCCAGCATTTT.

The chain couples TRBV7-9 to TRBJ2-3; 8 nucleotides agree with TRBD2. CDR1 is SEHNR and CDR2 is FQNEAQ in the germline V gene (reference sequence). The trim removed 2 bases at V and 3 bases at J, leaving 7 bases unmatched. There are 16 residues in the CDR3. Here the CDR3 DNA reads TGTGCCAGCAGCTTACCAAGCGGGAGCGGAACAGATACGCAGTATTTT. It encodes CASSLPSGSGTDTQYF.

V and J are TRBV19 and TRBJ2-3, with 7 positions matching TRBD2. The CDR3 is made up of 14 amino acids. Trimming took 4 bases from V and 3 from J; bases not matched to a gene: 4. CDR1 and CDR2 from the germline V gene are LNHDA and SQIVND (reference sequence). The CDR3 loop reads CASSRGGWTDTQYF. As DNA, the CDR3 is TGTGCCAGTAGTAGGGGGGGTTGGACAGATACGCAGTATTTT. The full variable domain, its missing parts supplied by reference TRBV19 and TRBJ2-3, is DGGITQSPKYLFRKEGQNVTLSCEQNLNHDAMYWYRQDPGQGLRLIYYSQIVNDFQKGDIAEGYSVSREKKESFPLTVTSAQKNPTAFYLCASSRGGWTDTQYFGPGTRLTVL.

V and J are TRBV11-3 and TRBJ1-4, with unresolved D. Trimming left V 5 bases short and J 8 bases short, with 18 bases between. CDR1 is SGHNT and CDR2 is YENEEA in the germline V gene. The CDR3 length is 15 residues. The CDR3 loop is CASSRSGELREKLFF. As DNA, the CDR3 is TGTGCCAGCAGCCGTTCGGGAGAATTAAGAGAAAAACTGTTTTTT.

This sequence joins TRBV29-1 and TRBJ2-6; TRBD1 agrees at 7 bases. Germline CDR1 is SQVTM and CDR2 is ANQGSEA. V shed 6 bases and J 0 bases; nucleotides not matched to a gene: 8. The CDR3 totals 16 residues. The CDR3 DNA sequence: TGCAGCGTGGGACAGAGGGACACCTCTGGGGCCAACGTCCTGACTTTC. Its translation: CSVGQRDTSGANVLTF.

The rearrangement uses TRBV6-5 and TRBJ1-2; perhaps TRBD1 as D (6 bases). Per the germline V gene, CDR1 is MNHEY and CDR2 is SVGAGI. With 8 bases removed from V and 4 bases from J, the gap between germline ends came to 11 bases. The CDR3 is 12 residues long. The CDR3 DNA follows: TGTGCCAGCGGGAGAGGGGGCTATGGCTACACCTTC. Protein: CASGRGGYGYTF.

J is TRBJ2-7 and V is TRBV28, with no clear D. This CDR3 has 11 amino acids. Germline V gives CDR1 MDHEN, CDR2 SYDVKM. V was shortened by 4 bases and J by 4 bases, with 5 bases between the two germline ends. CDR3 sequence (DNA): TGTGCCAGCAGTTGGCATTACGAGCAGTACTTC. Translated: CASSWHYEQYF.

Points on this clone: Other nucleotide sequences in the sample specify the same CDR3. J is TRBJ1-2 and V is TRBV30; no definite D call. V lost 0 bases and J lost 4, with 6 bases in between. Germline values: CDR1 GTSNPN, CDR2 SVGIG (reference sequence). This CDR3 region has 12 residues. The CDR3 DNA is TGTGCCTGGAGTGTAGGCGGCTATGGCTACACCTTC. It translates to CAWSVGGYGYTF.

This chain links TRBV27 with TRBJ1-6; no clear D. The CDR3 is 14 amino acids. Germline CDR1 reads MNHEY; CDR2 reads SMNVEV (reference sequence). Trimming took off 4 bases at V and 5 bases at J, with 9 bases between the two ends. CDR3 region: CASSSREHNSPLHF. CDR3 nucleotide sequence: TGTGCCAGCAGTTCCCGGGAGCATAATTCACCCCTCCACTTT.

The chain joins TRBV3-1 (or the pseudogene TRBV3-2) to TRBJ1-3, with D unresolved. The CDR3 has 13 amino acids. The V end was cut by 8 bases, the J end by 0 bases, with 8 bases between. The germline V gene has CDR1 LGHDT and CDR2 YNNKEL (reference sequence). For the CDR3, the DNA is TGTGCCAGCGCCCCGGTCTCTGGAAACACCATATATTTT. It codes for CASAPVSGNTIYF.

The chain has TRBV3-1 (or the pseudogene TRBV3-2) and TRBJ1-1; TRBD1 aligns across 7 bases. Trimming at V came to 4 bases and at J to 2 bases, leaving 13 bases not matched to a gene. This CDR3 spans 17 amino acids. Germline values: CDR1 LGHDT, CDR2 YNNKEL (reference sequence). DNA for the CDR3: TGTGCCAGCAGCCCCCTTCCGGGACAGATTTTTAACACTGAAGCTTTCTTT. It specifies CASSPLPGQIFNTEAFF.